This TCR beta chain came from a study of blood T cell repertoires in COVID-19. At the level of the study: Sample material is recorded as cDNA or gDNA derived from T cells, B-cell-depleted T cells, or PBMCs.

Original analysis: Using reference gene primer amplification, nucleated cell counts were estimated. TCRdb's copy holds only in-frame clones and misses some; the assay was immunoSEQ multiplex PCR. Clonal size and the V and J genes are those of that table, whereas D and trimming came from the DNA. The sample yields 350,000 to 400,000 clones, roughly 84% seen once. Germline lookup yields CDR1 MNHNS and CDR2 SASEGT. The CDR3 totals 15 residues. With 3 bases clipped from V and 7 bases from J, the junction kept 8 bases outside the gene matches. This clone was observed once. Participant ages covered roughly 18 to 89 years across approximately 25 US areas. All recovered Cohort 3 donors got two negative PCRs, got clearance, or saw symptom resolution.

Sequencing used PBMCs or T cells enriched from blood (not recorded which). The TCR sequence derives from a woman in her twenties or thirties who had recovered from COVID-19. The chain recombines TRBV6-1 with TRBJ2-7, with 11 bases matching TRBD2. CDR3 in amino acids: CASSDQTSGEREQYF. CDR3 coding DNA: TGTGCCAGCAGTGACCAGACTAGCGGGGAACGAGAGCAGTACTTC.